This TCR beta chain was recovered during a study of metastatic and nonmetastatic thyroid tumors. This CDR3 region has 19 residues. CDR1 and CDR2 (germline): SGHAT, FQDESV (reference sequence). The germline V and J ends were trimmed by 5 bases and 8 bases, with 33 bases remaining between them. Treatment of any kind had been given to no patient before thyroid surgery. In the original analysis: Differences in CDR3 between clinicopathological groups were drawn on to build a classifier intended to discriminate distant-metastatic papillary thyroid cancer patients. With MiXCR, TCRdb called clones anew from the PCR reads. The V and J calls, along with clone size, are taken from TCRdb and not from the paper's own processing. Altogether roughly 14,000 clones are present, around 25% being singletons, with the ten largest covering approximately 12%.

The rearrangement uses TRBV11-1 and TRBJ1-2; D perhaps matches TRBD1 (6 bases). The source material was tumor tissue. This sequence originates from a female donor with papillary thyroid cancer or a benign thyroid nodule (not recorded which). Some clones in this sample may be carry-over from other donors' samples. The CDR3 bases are TGTGCCAGCAGCCGTATACGATCCGGGGCAGGGGCCCCAACTAGAGGCTACACCTTC. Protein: CASSRIRSGAGAPTRGYTF.